Shown below are 10 T cell receptor beta chains from a single sample sequenced in a study of T cell responses to AZD1222 COVID-19 vaccine. The data were produced by immunoSEQ multiplex PCR, yet TCRdb's version contains in-frame clones alone and is incomplete. The profile shows about 60,000 clones, about three quarters of them singletons. Specimen: peripheral blood, collected 28 days after the second AZD1222 dose. The receptors come from an adult who received the AZD1222 COVID-19 vaccine.

The chain joins TRBV6-4 to TRBJ1-4, with D unclear. The V gene's germline CDR1 is MRHNA and CDR2 SNTAGT. There are 12 residues in the CDR3. The V gene lost 7 bases and the J gene lost 12 bases, with 15 bases spanning the gap. DNA of the CDR3: TGTGCCAGCATCCTTCTAGAACACGAACTGTTTTTT. Translation gives CASILLEHELFF.

The chain is built from TRBV6-5 and TRBJ1-6; D gene unclear. V was shortened by 6 bases and J by 14 bases, with 17 bases between the two germline ends. Looked up from germline, CDR1 is MNHEY and CDR2 is SVGAGI. This CDR3 has 13 amino acids. The CDR3 protein is CASRPEGGQALHF. DNA of the CDR3: TGTGCCAGCAGACCCGAGGGAGGGCAGGCCCTCCACTTT.

The rearrangement links TRBV2 to TRBJ2-7; D possibly corresponds to TRBD1 (6 bases). V lost 5 bases and J 2 bases, leaving 16 bases between the germline ends. The CDR3 has 15 amino acids. Looked up from germline, CDR1 is SNHLY and CDR2 is FYNNEI. For the CDR3, the DNA is TGTGCCAGCAGTTGGGCCCGGGACATAACCTACGAGCAGTACTTC. Encoded protein: CASSWARDITYEQYF. Full variable domain (remainder filled in from reference TRBV2 and TRBJ2-7): EPEVTQTPSHQVTQMGQEVILRCVPISNHLYFYWYRQILGQKVEFLVSFYNNEISEKSEIFDDQFSVERPDGSNFTLKIRSTKLEDSAMYFCASSWARDITYEQYFGPGTRLTVT.

This chain links TRBV6-6 with TRBJ1-1, with 10 bases that match TRBD1. CDR1 is MNHNY, CDR2 SVGAGI, per germline (reference sequence). V lost 2 bases, J lost 2 bases, and 2 bases stayed unmatched. The CDR3 loop spans 15 amino acids. The CDR3: CASSYGTGDNTEAFF. The CDR3 DNA follows: TGTGCCAGCAGTTACGGGACAGGGGACAACACTGAAGCTTTCTTT.

The chain links TRBV28 to TRBJ1-2, with TRBD1 identical over 7 bases. CDR1 is MDHEN and CDR2 is SYDVKM in the germline V gene. This CDR3 is built from 13 residues. Losses at the gene ends were 10 bases for V and 5 bases for J; bases not matched to a gene: 10. Here the CDR3 reads CATFMGTAYGYTF. The CDR3 DNA sequence: TGTGCCACCTTCATGGGGACAGCATATGGCTACACCTTC.

The rearrangement links TRBV13 to TRBJ2-3; 8 bases agree with TRBD1. There are 16 residues in the CDR3. V shed 2 bases and J 2 bases; nucleotides not matched to a gene: 6. Germline CDR1 reads PRHDT; CDR2 reads FYEKMQ (reference sequence). The DNA for the CDR3 is TGTGCCAGCAGCTTAAGGCGGGACAGGAACACAGATACGCAGTATTTT. Amino acids: CASSLRRDRNTDTQYF.

The rearrangement links TRBV27 to TRBJ1-5; 8 nucleotides line up with TRBD1. Germline values: CDR1 MNHEY, CDR2 SMNVEV (reference sequence). V shed 4 bases, J shed 7 bases, and the junction held 6 bases outside the gene matches. This CDR3 spans 14 amino acids. The CDR3 DNA reads as TGTGCCAGCAGTTCAGGACAGGGTGAGCAGCCCCAGCATTTT. It yields the protein CASSSGQGEQPQHF.

This sequence joins TRBV7-3 and TRBJ1-1, with D perhaps matching TRBD1 (5 bases). The CDR3 has 13 residues. Between the trimmed V and J ends, which lost 5 bases and 7 bases, there was a span of 14 bases. Germline V gene data show CDR1 as SGHTA and CDR2 as FQGTGA. CDR3 DNA sequence: TGTGCCAGCAGCCAGGGCCCGGGTAGTGAAGCTTTCTTT. This translates into CASSQGPGSEAFF.

The rearrangement links TRBV18 to TRBJ2-2; D gene ambiguous. The CDR3 is 19 amino acids. V lost 1 base, J lost 0 bases, and 18 bases lay in between. Germline values: CDR1 KGHSH, CDR2 LQKENI. The DNA of the CDR3 is TGTGCCAGCTCACCACTATGGATGGGTTCCCGCGCGAACACCGGGGAGCTGTTTTTT. Its translation: CASSPLWMGSRANTGELFF.

The chain uses TRBV7-9 and TRBJ2-7; TRBD1 agrees at 7 bases. The germline gives CDR1 SEHNR, CDR2 FQNEAQ (reference sequence). Losses at the gene ends were 5 bases for V and 5 bases for J; bases not matched to a gene: 12. The CDR3 totals 15 residues. CDR3 bases: TGTGCCAGCAGCCCACAGGGGTTCCGGAGTAACGAGCAGTACTTC. Its protein product is CASSPQGFRSNEQYF. The complete variable domain, with remaining parts taken from reference TRBV7-9 and TRBJ2-7, reads DTGVSQNPRHKITKRGQNVTFRCDPISEHNRLYWYRQTLGQGPEFLTYFQNEAQLEKSRLLSDRFSAERPKGSFSTLEIQRTEQGDSAMYLCASSPQGFRSNEQYFGPGTRLTVT.